Listed below are T cell receptor beta chains from one sample, sequenced in a study of lymphopenia after photon versus proton radiotherapy. The data were produced by immunoSEQ multiplex PCR, yet TCRdb's version contains in-frame clones alone and is incomplete. This sample has approximately 20,000 clones; around nine tenths occur once, and the top ten carry around 6.1%. Source: peripheral blood, taken from a patient treated with photon-based radiotherapy. These receptors were collected from a man aged 60 to 75 with pancreatic cancer. CDR3s include the opening cysteine and the closing phenylalanine or tryptophan. Each record gives: clone size, V gene, J gene, D gene, CDR3 DNA, CDR3 protein. The D gene is left open where the match is weak. The listing skips clone size in some rows; elsewhere it reads once, few, many or a size class.

NA,TRBV7-2,TRBJ2-7,NA,TGTGCCAGCAGCTTAGGAGGCTTGACGGGGCCTCCCTACGAGCAGTACTTC,CASSLGGLTGPPYEQYF
NA,TRBV7-3,TRBJ1-1,NA,TGTGCCAGCAGCTTATACAGCTTGAACACTGAAGCTTTCTTT,CASSLYSLNTEAFF
once,TRBV6-5,TRBJ2-7,NA,TGTGCCAGCAGTTACAAACCCTCCTACGAGCAGTACTTC,CASSYKPSYEQYF
NA,TRBV6-5,TRBJ2-7,NA,TGTGCCAGCAGTTACTCGGGGACGAGCGAGCAGTACTTC,CASSYSGTSEQYF
NA,TRBV4-1,TRBJ1-3,NA,TGCGCCAGCAGCCGATACGGGCTGGGAAACACCATATATTTT,CASSRYGLGNTIYF
once,TRBV7-6,TRBJ2-2,NA,TGTGCCAGCAGCTTGCAGGGTAACACCGGGGAGCTGTTTTTT,CASSLQGNTGELFF
NA,TRBV18,TRBJ2-7,NA,TGTGCCAGCTCACCGCGTCAGATCTACGAGCAGTACTTC,CASSPRQIYEQYF
NA,TRBV5-1,TRBJ2-2,NA,TGCGCCAGCAGCTTGGGCCACCGCAACACCGGGGAGCTGTTTTTT,CASSLGHRNTGELFF
NA,TRBV5-3,TRBJ2-7,NA,TGTGCCAGAAGCTTTAACAGGTCGGCCTACGAGCAGTACTTC,CARSFNRSAYEQYF
NA,TRBV7-2,TRBJ1-1,TRBD1,TGTGCCAGCAGTTCGACAGGGGTAGGGACTGAAGCTTTCTTT,CASSSTGVGTEAFF
NA,TRBV19,TRBJ1-5,NA,TGTGCCAGTGCCCGCACGCCGGGACCAGGCGATCAGCCCCAGCATTTT,CASARTPGPGDQPQHF
NA,TRBV5-1,TRBJ2-4,NA,TGCGCCAGCAGCTTAATCGGGGCAAACATTCAGTACTTC,CASSLIGANIQYF
once,TRBV30,TRBJ2-5,NA,TGTGCCTGGAGCGGGGGGCTCCAAGAGACCCAGTACTTC,CAWSGGLQETQYF
NA,TRBV5-1,TRBJ2-2,NA,TGCGCCAGCAGCTTGGCCGTTGGGCCGGCGGCGACCGGGGAGCTGTTTTTT,CASSLAVGPAATGELFF
once,TRBV7-2,TRBJ2-2,NA,TGTGCCAGCAGCCGTTGGGCGGGGGAGCTGTTTTTT,CASSRWAGELFF
NA,TRBV7-2,TRBJ2-7,NA,TGTGCCAGCAGCTTAGGTGGGGCAGGGTTTACCTACGAGCAGTACTTC,CASSLGGAGFTYEQYF
NA,TRBV7-9,TRBJ2-1,TRBD2,TGTGCCAGCAGCCCAAAGCCGGGGGGGATCAACAATGAGCAGTTCTTC,CASSPKPGGINNEQFF
NA,TRBV19,TRBJ1-4,NA,TGTGCCAGTAGTACTATCACAGGGTATGAAAAACTGTTTTTT,CASSTITGYEKLFF
few,TRBV7-3,TRBJ2-1,TRBD2,TGTGCCAGCAGCTTAAGCCTCGCACTAGCGGGGGGGCCAGTATCCTACAATGAGCAGTTCTTC,CASSLSLALAGGPVSYNEQFF
NA,TRBV7-6,TRBJ1-1,NA,TGTGCCAGCAGCCAAGGACAGACACTTGAAGCTTTCTTT,CASSQGQTLEAFF
NA,TRBV19,TRBJ1-5,NA,TGTGCCAGTACCGAGGAGTATAGCAATCAGCCCCAGCATTTT,CASTEEYSNQPQHF
NA,TRBV9,TRBJ2-1,TRBD1,TGTGCCAGCAGCGCAGCCGGGACAGGGATAGGTGGTGAGCAGTTCTTC,CASSAAGTGIGGEQFF
NA,TRBV9,TRBJ2-5,NA,TGTGCCAGCAGCGTAGCTCAGATGGGGGAGACCCAGTACTTC,CASSVAQMGETQYF
NA,TRBV6-1,TRBJ1-3,NA,TGTGCCAGCAAAACCGCAGGCTCTGGAAACACCATATATTTT,CASKTAGSGNTIYF
NA,TRBV30,TRBJ1-6,NA,TGTGCCCAAAGGGTCGGCGATTCACCCCTCCACTTT,CAQRVGDSPLHF
NA,TRBV5-1,TRBJ2-6,NA,TGCGCCAGCAGTAAGGCCGCCGCCGGGGCCAACGTCCTGACTTTC,CASSKAAAGANVLTF
NA,TRBV7-2,TRBJ1-2,TRBD1,TGTGCCAGCAGCTTAGCGACAGGGGGAATGTATGGCTACACCTTC,CASSLATGGMYGYTF
NA,TRBV5-6,TRBJ1-2,TRBD1,TGTGCCAGCAGCCCCCAGGGGGGGTCGAGGGGTAACTATGGCTACACCTTC,CASSPQGGSRGNYGYTF
few,TRBV7-2,TRBJ1-6,NA,TGTGCCAGCAGCTGGACAGCCTATAATTCACCCCTCCACTTT,CASSWTAYNSPLHF
NA,TRBV19,TRBJ1-5,TRBD1,TGTGCCAGTACCGCCGACAGGGGATATCAGCCCCAGCATTTT,CASTADRGYQPQHF
once,TRBV2,TRBJ2-1,TRBD1,TGTGCCAGCAGGTGGGGACAGGGGGCAAACAATGAGCAGTTCTTC,CASRWGQGANNEQFF
NA,TRBV9,TRBJ2-2,TRBD2,TGTGCCAGCAGCGTTGGACTAGCGGGGGTGAACGCGAACACCGGGGAGCTGTTTTTT,CASSVGLAGVNANTGELFF
once,TRBV5-6,TRBJ2-3,NA,TGTGCCAGCAGCTTGGCCCTTCTCCTTGTAGAGGTTCGCACAGATACGCAGTATTTT,CASSLALLLVEVRTDTQYF
NA,TRBV19,TRBJ1-1,NA,TGTGCCAGTAGGGGTCATGAAGCTTTCTTT,CASRGHEAFF
NA,TRBV18,TRBJ1-5,TRBD1,TGTGCCAGCTCACAAGACAGGGGTGGGTACGGCAATCAGCCCCAGCATTTT,CASSQDRGGYGNQPQHF
NA,TRBV6-5,TRBJ1-1,NA,TGTGCCACCACACTGGGGGGCAGCATGAACACTGAAGCTTTCTTT,CATTLGGSMNTEAFF
NA,TRBV18,TRBJ1-1,NA,TGTGCCAGCTCGCCAATTGCGCGGGGGGGGAACACTGAAGCTTTCTTT,CASSPIARGGNTEAFF
NA,TRBV11-2,TRBJ2-1,TRBD2,TGTGCCAGCAGCTTAGGTTTGGGGACTAGCGGGGAAGATGAGCAGTTCTTC,CASSLGLGTSGEDEQFF
NA,TRBV4-3,TRBJ2-7,NA,TGCGCCAGCAGCCAAGAGGGCAGCTCCTACGAGCAGTACTTC,CASSQEGSSYEQYF
NA,TRBV6-6,TRBJ1-6,TRBD1,TGTGCCAGCACCCGACAGGGGAATTCACCCCTCCACTTT,CASTRQGNSPLHF
NA,TRBV6-5,TRBJ1-2,TRBD1,TGTGCCAGCAGTATGACAGGGGCTGATGGCTACACCTTC,CASSMTGADGYTF
NA,TRBV14,TRBJ1-1,NA,TGTGCCAGCAGCCTGTACCGACAGAACACTGAAGCTTTCTTT,CASSLYRQNTEAFF
NA,TRBV19,TRBJ1-1,TRBD1,TGTGCCAGTAGTTCAGGGGGCTCTGACACTGAAGCTTTCTTT,CASSSGGSDTEAFF
NA,TRBV19,TRBJ1-3,TRBD1,TGTGCCAGTAGTATCCCGGACAGGCGAAACACCATATATTTT,CASSIPDRRNTIYF
NA,TRBV7-8,TRBJ1-2,NA,TGTGCCAGCAGCCCCCGGCTAAGGACAGATTTGTCCTATGGCTACACCTTC,CASSPRLRTDLSYGYTF
NA,TRBV5-4,TRBJ2-5,NA,TGTGCCAGCAGCTCCCCGAGAGAGACCCAGTACTTC,CASSSPRETQYF
few,TRBV6-5,TRBJ1-6,TRBD1,TGTGCCAGCAGTTCCCCGGGACAGGGCCCACCCCTCCACTTT,CASSSPGQGPPLHF
NA,TRBV6-5,TRBJ1-1,TRBD1,TGTGCCAGCAGTATACATCAGGGGGGCACTGAAGCTTTCTTT,CASSIHQGGTEAFF
NA,TRBV7-3,TRBJ2-3,TRBD1,TGTGCCAGCAGCTTAGAAGGGAATAGGGGGCTCCGCACAGATACGCAGTATTTT,CASSLEGNRGLRTDTQYF
once,TRBV4-2,TRBJ2-5,NA,TGTGCCAGCAGCCAAGTTACACAAGAGACCCAGTACTTC,CASSQVTQETQYF
once,TRBV6-1,TRBJ1-1,NA,TGTGCCAGCATCGGGACGGTGAACACTGAAGCTTTCTTT,CASIGTVNTEAFF
NA,TRBV6-5,TRBJ2-1,TRBD1,TGTGCCACCAATGACAGGGGAACCTACAATGAGCAGTTCTTC,CATNDRGTYNEQFF
NA,TRBV5-6,TRBJ2-7,TRBD1,TGTGCCAGCAGCTTGCTTGGGACAGGGACCTACGAGCAGTACTTC,CASSLLGTGTYEQYF
NA,TRBV5-1,TRBJ1-6,NA,TGCGCCAGCACCTCGGGGGGGGCGCAGAATTCACCCCTCCACTTT,CASTSGGAQNSPLHF
once,TRBV29-1,TRBJ1-2,NA,TGCAGCGCCCAAGTACAGGGCGACGGCTACACCTTC,CSAQVQGDGYTF
NA,TRBV4-2,TRBJ1-2,TRBD1,TGTGCCAGCAGCCAAGGGGACAGGGGGCCAGATGGCTACACCTTC,CASSQGDRGPDGYTF
once,TRBV19,TRBJ2-2,TRBD1,TGTGCCAGTAGTACCGGGACAGGGGACCGCGGGGAGCTGTTTTTT,CASSTGTGDRGELFF